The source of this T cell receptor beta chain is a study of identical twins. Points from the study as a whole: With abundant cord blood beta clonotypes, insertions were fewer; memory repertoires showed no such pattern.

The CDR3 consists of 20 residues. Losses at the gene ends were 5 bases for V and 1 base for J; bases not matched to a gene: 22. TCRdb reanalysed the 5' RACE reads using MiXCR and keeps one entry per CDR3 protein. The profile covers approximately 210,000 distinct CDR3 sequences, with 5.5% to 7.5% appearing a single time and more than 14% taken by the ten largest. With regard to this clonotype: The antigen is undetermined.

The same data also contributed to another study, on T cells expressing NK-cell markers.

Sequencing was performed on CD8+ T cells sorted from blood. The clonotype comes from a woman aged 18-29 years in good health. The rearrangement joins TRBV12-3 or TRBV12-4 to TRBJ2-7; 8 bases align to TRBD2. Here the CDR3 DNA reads TGTGCCAGCAGTCCATCCGGGAGCGGGAGAGGACATGTCAGATCCTACGAGCAGTACTTC. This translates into CASSPSGSGRGHVRSYEQYF.